This entry lists 18 T cell receptor beta chains sequenced from one sample in a study of blood T cell repertoires in COVID-19. The data were produced by immunoSEQ multiplex PCR, yet TCRdb's version contains in-frame clones alone and is incomplete. The sample lists around 240,000 clones; approximately 85% were seen once. Input material: peripheral blood. These receptor sequences come from a man aged 40-49 years with acute or convalescent COVID-19.

V usage is TRBV6-1 and J usage is TRBJ1-2; D gene uncertain. The CDR3 length is 15 residues. V lost 3 bases, J lost 4 bases, and 15 bases lay in between. Germline CDR1 reads MNHNS; CDR2 reads SASEGT. CDR3 loop: CASSEQVPLIYGYTF. CDR3 DNA: TGTGCCAGCAGTGAGCAGGTTCCTCTGATCTATGGCTACACCTTC.

This chain links TRBV5-1 with TRBJ2-2; D gene ambiguous. Germline values: CDR1 SGHRS, CDR2 YFSETQ. The CDR3 is 11 amino acids. The ends were cut back, 8 bases at V and 0 bases at J, with 2 bases in the middle. The CDR3 protein is CASTNTGELFF. Written as DNA, the CDR3 is TGCGCCAGTACGAACACCGGGGAGCTGTTTTTT.

The chain is built from TRBV28 and TRBJ1-3, with D possibly being TRBD1 (5 bases). The V end lost 10 bases, the J end lost 5 bases, and 12 bases lay between the germline ends. Per germline, CDR1 MDHEN and CDR2 SYDVKM. The CDR3 is 12 residues long. The CDR3 coding sequence is TGTGCCATCGCCGACAGAAGAAACACCATATATTTT. Amino acids: CAIADRRNTIYF.

V gene TRBV30 combines with J gene TRBJ1-1, with D possibly TRBD1 on 5 matching bases. The CDR3 sequence is 13 residues long. Trimming took off 1 base at V and 1 base at J, with 7 bases between the two ends. Germline values: CDR1 GTSNPN, CDR2 SVGIG (reference sequence). This chain's CDR3 is CAWSGTRNTEAFF. The CDR3 bases are TGTGCCTGGAGTGGGACACGGAACACTGAAGCTTTCTTT.

CDR3 sequence: CASSSGVNEQYF. CDR3 nucleotides: TGTGCCAGCAGTTCCGGAGTCAACGAGCAGTACTTC. The chain carries TRBV27 and TRBJ2-7; D unclear. This CDR3 has 12 residues. The V end was cut by 4 bases, the J end by 5 bases, with 9 bases between. Germline CDR1 MNHEY, CDR2 SMNVEV (reference sequence).

The genes are TRBV5-4 and TRBJ1-3, with 7 nucleotides matching TRBD1. In germline, CDR1 is SGHNT, CDR2 YYREEE (reference sequence). This CDR3 is built from 13 residues. Trimming took 4 bases from V and 4 from J; bases not matched to a gene: 2. Written as DNA, the CDR3 is TGTGCCAGCAGCCTGGACAGGGGAAACACCATATATTTT. It specifies CASSLDRGNTIYF.

The chain links TRBV25-1 to TRBJ2-7, with D possibly TRBD1 on 6 matching bases. Trimming removed 5 bases from V and 0 bases from J, with 8 bases in between. The CDR3 length is 13 residues. From germline, CDR1 is MGHDK and CDR2 SYGVNS. CDR3 sequence (DNA): TGTGCCAGCAGTTGGACAGTCTCCTACGAGCAGTACTTC. It specifies CASSWTVSYEQYF.

The chain combines TRBV6-5 with TRBJ2-7; 7 nucleotides align to TRBD1. Trimming at V came to 2 bases and at J to 5 bases, leaving 3 bases not matched to a gene. This CDR3 is built from 13 residues. CDR1 is MNHEY and CDR2 is SVGAGI in the germline V gene. The CDR3 protein is CASSYNRGHEQYF. CDR3 DNA sequence: TGTGCCAGCAGTTACAACAGGGGCCACGAGCAGTACTTC.

The rearrangement joins TRBV7-2 to TRBJ1-1; the D is unclear. The CDR3 spans 14 residues. Germline V CDR1 and CDR2: SGHTA, FQGNSA. V lost 2 bases, J lost 7 bases, and 14 bases lay in between. DNA of the CDR3: TGTGCCAGCAGCTTACTACGGGGAGCGGGTGAAGCTTTCTTT. Amino acids: CASSLLRGAGEAFF.

For this clone: This may come from a read error, since a much larger clone is one base off. The CDR3 DNA reads as TGTGCCAGCAGCTTACAGGAGAACACTGAAGCTTTCTTT. Amino acid sequence: CASSLQENTEAFF. V is TRBV6-1 and J is TRBJ1-1; TRBD1 is a possible D gene (5 bases). CDR3 length: 13 amino acids. Germline V gives CDR1 MNHNS, CDR2 SASEGT. V was clipped by 6 bases and J by 1 base, with 9 bases between them.

V gene TRBV5-1 combines with J gene TRBJ1-3; 7 bases line up with TRBD1. Germline loops: CDR1 SGHRS, CDR2 YFSETQ. Trimming removed 8 bases from V and 3 bases from J; junction bases left unmatched: 5. This CDR3 comprises 13 residues. The CDR3 spells CASTGEVGNTIYF. The CDR3 DNA follows: TGCGCCAGTACAGGGGAGGTTGGAAACACCATATATTTT.

V usage is TRBV6-5 and J usage is TRBJ1-1; D gene ambiguous. The CDR3 is made up of 13 amino acids. Germline V gives CDR1 MNHEY, CDR2 SVGAGI. Between the trimmed V and J ends, which lost 7 bases and 0 bases, there was a span of 9 bases. The CDR3 region is CASISRMNTEAFF. The CDR3 nucleotides read TGTGCCAGCATAAGCAGGATGAACACTGAAGCTTTCTTT.

This clone was seen a handful of times. The chain joins TRBV10-3 to TRBJ1-2; D is uncertain. The CDR3 loop spans 14 amino acids. V was shortened by 4 bases and J by 5 bases, with 14 bases between the two germline ends. Germline loops: CDR1 ENHRY, CDR2 SYGVKD. The CDR3 region has the DNA TGTGCCATCAGTGTGGGCAGGCCAGGATATGGCTACACCTTC. Translation: CAISVGRPGYGYTF.

This chain uses TRBV24-1 with TRBJ1-1; tentatively, D is TRBD1 (5 bases). Germline values: CDR1 KGHDR, CDR2 SFDVKD. V was cut by 4 bases and J by 4 bases, with 9 bases left in between. CDR3 length: 13 amino acids. This chain's CDR3 is CATSDTRVTEAFF. CDR3 sequence (DNA): TGTGCCACCAGTGACACCAGGGTCACTGAAGCTTTCTTT.

V and J are TRBV5-4 and TRBJ1-2; D gene ambiguous. The CDR3 consists of 13 residues. Germline CDR1 reads SGHNT; CDR2 reads YYREEE (reference sequence). Trimming took 0 bases from V and 4 from J, leaving 7 bases between them. The CDR3 DNA follows: TGTGCCAGCAGCTTGGACGGAGTCTATGGCTACACCTTC. It specifies CASSLDGVYGYTF. The full variable domain, its missing parts supplied by reference TRBV5-4 and TRBJ1-2, is ETGVTQSPTHLIKTRGQQVTLRCSSQSGHNTVSWYQQALGQGPQFIFQYYREEENGRGNFPPRFSGLQFPNYSSELNVNALELDDSALYLCASSLDGVYGYTFGSGTRLTVV.

The V gene is TRBV20-1, the J gene TRBJ1-4; the D is unclear. CDR1 and CDR2 (germline): DFQATT, SNEGSKA (reference sequence). Trimming took 7 bases from V and 5 from J, leaving 8 bases between them. This CDR3 has 11 residues. The CDR3 nucleotides read TGCAGTGTAGATCTGAATGAAAAACTGTTTTTT. Its protein is CSVDLNEKLFF.

The chain combines TRBV30 with TRBJ1-4, with 8 bases fitting TRBD1. There are 14 residues in the CDR3. Trimming took 1 base from V and 8 from J; bases not matched to a gene: 6. CDR1 and CDR2 (germline): GTSNPN, SVGIG (reference sequence). The CDR3 nucleotides are TGTGCCTGGAGTGCGGACAGGGTTAGGGAAAAACTGTTTTTT. Translation: CAWSADRVREKLFF.

The chain recombines TRBV7-2 with TRBJ1-5; D might be TRBD1 (5 bases). V was pared by 3 bases and J by 4 bases, with 19 bases between. The V gene's germline CDR1 is SGHTA and CDR2 FQGNSA. This CDR3 has 17 residues. Here the CDR3 DNA reads TGTGCCAGCAGCTTTAGTCCAGGGAACGGATTGAATCAGCCCCAGCATTTT. Its protein is CASSFSPGNGLNQPQHF.